Sequencing of this TCR beta chain was carried out in a study of shared clonotypes between healthy human individuals (dated by TCRdb to the early 2020s). Some background on the complete study: The cohort included three men and two women between 18 and 49 years of age. The study deeply sequenced blood TCR repertoires of about 5 healthy adults to estimate repertoire size and the extent of clonotype sharing between individuals. Between about 0.8 and 9 billion PBMCs per donor were obtained by leukapheresis. Different laboratories and diverse techniques were used to prepare libraries and sequence TCR repertoires, to increase sequencing depth and limit assay-specific biases. General conclusions and limits of the study: Because the study included a small number of donors, the genetic and exposure-history diversity represented was limited. Only blood was sampled, and tissue TCR repertoires likely differ from those in blood. Pairwise subsampling led to the expectation that sequencing depth would affect the degree of clonotype sharing among donors.

Using the deep immunoSEQ assay, multiplex PCR amplified TCR CDR3 regions from genomic DNA. Extracted genomic DNA from each cell subset was distributed evenly across all wells of several immunoSEQ 96-well plates, and each plate was treated as a replicate. For unsorted PBMC, around 330 ng genomic DNA, equal to about 29,000 T cell genomes, was loaded into each replicate PCR. Ten immunoSEQ deep assay plates were used to sequence unsorted PBMC genomic DNA. The purified libraries were quantified using a Qubit 3.0 fluorometer, sized with a Bioanalyzer 2100, and then quantified again using the KAPA Library Quantification kit. Every immunoSEQ 96-well plate was sequenced on a separate single-read 150-cycle Illumina NextSeq 550 flow cell. Regarding the original processing steps: Because the immunoSEQ output held only junctional sequences and lacked quality scores, the filtering could not match the filtering applied to full-length reads. Sequences were annotated with PyIR, a Python wrapper for IgBLAST v1.9, using IMGT germline references to assign V/J genes and CDR3. Reads were removed for weak V/J assignments (E-value above 1e-6), missing CDR3, stop codons, out-of-frame junctions, or ambiguous translated residues. A V3J clonotype was defined by an identical inferred V gene, J gene, and CDR3 amino acid sequence. To compute the percentage overlap between repertoires, the number of shared unique clonotypes was divided by the size of the smaller repertoire. Repertoire richness was assessed with RTK rarefaction, the Chao1 estimator, and Recon v2.1 estimates of unobserved clonotypes. The immuneACCESS repertoire file appears here via TCRdb, limited to in-frame rearrangements. These files lack a portion of the clones; in checked studies, under half of the deficit traces to unresolved V genes, and the cause of the others is not known. Clone size and the V and J calls come from that table; the DNA yielded D and trimming. The sample yields hundreds of thousands of clones; around 77% were counted once. In total, the top ten clones hold 12% of the sample.

Trimming accounts for 5 bases at V and 1 base at J, while the number of junction bases matched to no gene is 3. Reading from cysteine to phenylalanine, the CDR3 counts 14 amino acids. The kept DNA is CDR3 alone, 42 bases in frame from the first base. According to the germline V gene, CDR1 reads KGHSH and CDR2 reads LQKENI. Donors were healthy HIV-negative adults with no recently reported acute infections or vaccinations. Every donor was a Caucasian adult residing in Nashville, Tennessee, USA. In the unsorted samples, tens of millions of PBMCs were counted, and genomic DNA was extracted using the QIAamp DNA Blood Mini kit. After blood collection by leukapheresis, PBMCs were isolated using Ficoll-Histopaque density gradient centrifugation and then cryopreserved in the vapor phase of liquid nitrogen. Points on this clone: The antigen it binds to is not known. Qualities for individual bases were not recorded, and no much larger clone is one base off.

The rearranged chain carries TRBV18 and TRBJ1-1, with 8 bases aligning to TRBD1. The sequence was collected from a middle-aged woman in good health. Some clones in this sample may be carry-over from other donors' samples. The sequenced sample consisted of PBMCs. This receptor has the CDR3 CASSFQGANTEAFF. The nucleotides are TGTGCCAGCTCATTCCAGGGGGCGAACACTGAAGCTTTCTTT.